Sequencing of this TCR beta chain was carried out in a study of OX40 agonist ivuxolimab in advanced cancers. The table came from immunoSEQ multiplex PCR; TCRdb's copy has only in-frame clones and leaves some out. The sample records about 54,000 clones, 84% being singletons. The count of this clone is one. Material: CD4+ or CD8+ T cells sorted from blood, obtained in a trial of the OX40 agonist ivuxolimab. This TCR was sampled from an adult with an advanced solid tumor such as melanoma, head and neck, liver or kidney cancer.

In DNA, the CDR3 is TGCAGTGCTAGGAGGGGTGACGAGCAGTACTTC. Translation: CSARRGDEQYF. The genes are TRBV20-1 and TRBJ2-7; D could derive from TRBD1 or TRBD2 (5 bases each). CDR1 is DFQATT and CDR2 is SNEGSKA in the germline V gene (reference sequence). Trimming pared 3 bases from V and 5 bases from J, leaving 8 bases between. There are 11 residues in the CDR3.